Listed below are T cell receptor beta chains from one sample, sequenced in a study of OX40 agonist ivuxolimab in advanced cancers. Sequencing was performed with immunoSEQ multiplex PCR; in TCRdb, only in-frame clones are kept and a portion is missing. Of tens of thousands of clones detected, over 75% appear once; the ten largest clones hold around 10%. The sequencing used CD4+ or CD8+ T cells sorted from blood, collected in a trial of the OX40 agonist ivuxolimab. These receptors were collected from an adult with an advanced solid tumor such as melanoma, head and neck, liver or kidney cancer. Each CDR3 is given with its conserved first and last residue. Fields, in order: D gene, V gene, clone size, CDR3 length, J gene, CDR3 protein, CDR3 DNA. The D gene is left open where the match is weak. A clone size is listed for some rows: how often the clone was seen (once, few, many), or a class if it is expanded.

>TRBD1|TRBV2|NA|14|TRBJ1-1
CASGGDRLNTEAFF
TGTGCCAGCGGGGGGGACAGGCTGAACACTGAAGCTTTCTTT
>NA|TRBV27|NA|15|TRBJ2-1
CASSSVASSYNEQFF
TGTGCCAGCAGCTCCGTCGCCAGCTCCTACAATGAGCAGTTCTTC
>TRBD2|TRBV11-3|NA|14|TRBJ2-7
CASSREGLYYEQYF
TGTGCCAGCAGCCGGGAGGGCCTATACTACGAGCAGTACTTC
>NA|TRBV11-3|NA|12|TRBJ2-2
CASSQRPGELFF
TGTGCCAGCAGCCAACGGCCCGGGGAGCTGTTTTTT
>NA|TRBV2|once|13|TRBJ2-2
CASSDVLTGELFF
TGTGCCAGCAGTGATGTCCTCACCGGGGAGCTGTTTTTT
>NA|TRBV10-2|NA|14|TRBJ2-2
CASSESMSTGELFF
TGCGCCAGCAGTGAGTCGATGAGCACCGGGGAGCTGTTTTTT
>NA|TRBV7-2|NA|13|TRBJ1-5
CASSPPGDQPQHF
TGTGCCAGCAGCCCCCCGGGGGACCAGCCCCAGCATTTT
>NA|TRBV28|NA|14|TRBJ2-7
CASSPRTDSYEQYF
TGTGCCAGCAGTCCTCGGACAGACTCCTACGAGCAGTACTTC
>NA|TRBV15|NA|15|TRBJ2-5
CATFGPGGREETQYF
TGTGCCACCTTCGGCCCGGGCGGGCGGGAAGAGACCCAGTACTTC
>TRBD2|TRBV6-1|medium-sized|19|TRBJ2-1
CASSVVPGLAGLPYNEQFF
TGTGCCAGCAGTGTTGTCCCGGGACTAGCGGGACTACCCTACAATGAGCAGTTCTTC
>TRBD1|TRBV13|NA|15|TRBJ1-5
CASSKTGTGDQPQHF
TGTGCCAGCAGCAAGACCGGGACAGGGGATCAGCCCCAGCATTTT
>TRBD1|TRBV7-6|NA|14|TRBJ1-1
CASSPGTGDTEAFF
TGTGCCAGCAGCCCAGGGACAGGGGACACTGAAGCTTTCTTT
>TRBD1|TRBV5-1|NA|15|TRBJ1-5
CASSLRTGLNQPQHF
TGCGCCAGCAGCTTGAGGACAGGTTTAAATCAGCCCCAGCATTTT